This TCR beta chain was sequenced during a study of T cell repertoires in cytomegalovirus infection. Study-wide points: Predominance within the ex vivo response was attributable to HLA-C-restricted CMV-specific TCR beta clonotypes.

TCRdb reanalysed the reads using MiXCR and keeps one entry per CDR3 protein. The sample includes 900,000 to 950,000 distinct CDR3 sequences, around a third seen only once; the top ten take about 14%. J gave up 1 base and V 6 bases, and 8 bases lay outside the gene matches. The CDR3 loop spans 16 amino acids. The germline CDR1 and CDR2 sequences are MNHEY and SMNVEV (reference sequence). This clonotype turned up a few times. The target antigen is unknown. The chain employs TRBV27 and TRBJ2-1; 8 bases agree with TRBD2. Source: cultured CD8+ T cells from PBMCs, taken from culture after CMV antigen stimulation. This TCR was recovered from a human donor in good health (CMV status not recorded). Some clones in this sample may be carry-over from other donors' samples. CDR3 residues: CASSFLAGNSYNEQFF. In nucleotides, the CDR3 is TGTGCCAGCAGCTTCCTAGCGGGCAATTCCTACAATGAGCAGTTCTTC.